This TCR beta chain came from a study of metastatic and nonmetastatic thyroid tumors. As for the study in general: Blood and tumor or nodule tissue repertoires from malignant and benign thyroid patients were compared. Study observations and caveats: Malignant thyroid tumors reportedly had TCR beta diversity that was significantly higher than in benign nodules, in blood and tumor.

This clone was counted many times. The target antigen is unknown. Every patient underwent thyroid surgery untreated. Authors' data handling: The distant-metastasis classifier for papillary thyroid cancer was built from CDR3 differences across clinicopathological groups. TCRdb re-called the PCR reads with MiXCR. The V and J calls follow TCRdb's processing rather than the paper's. The sample carries about 46,000 clones, under 25% recorded once. The receptor was isolated from a male donor with papillary thyroid cancer or a benign thyroid nodule (not recorded which). Some clones in this sample may be carry-over from other donors' samples. Sequencing used blood.

CDR3 nucleotide sequence: TGTGCCAGCAGCCGTCCGCTACACAAGATCGATGAGCAGTTCTTC. Translated, it gives CASSRPLHKIDEQFF. The chain carries TRBV7-8 and TRBJ2-1; D gene uncertain. V was shortened by 5 bases and J by 8 bases, with 19 bases between the two germline ends. Per the germline V gene, CDR1 is SGHVS and CDR2 is FQNEAQ. The CDR3 is 15 amino acids. Complete variable domain (other parts from reference TRBV7-8 and TRBJ2-1): GAGVSQSPRYKVAKRGQDVALRCDPISGHVSLFWYQQALGQGPEFLTYFQNEAQLDKSGLPSDRFFAERPEGSVSTLKIQRTQQEDSAVYLCASSRPLHKIDEQFFGPGTRLTVL.